The rows below give T cell receptor beta chains drawn from one sample of a study of OX40 agonist ivuxolimab in advanced cancers. The table came from immunoSEQ multiplex PCR; TCRdb's copy has only in-frame clones and leaves some out. The sample carries some 81,000 clones, more than 75% recorded once. Material: CD4+ or CD8+ T cells sorted from blood, obtained in a trial of the OX40 agonist ivuxolimab. These TCRs come from an adult with an advanced solid tumor such as melanoma, head and neck, liver or kidney cancer. CDR3s include the opening cysteine and the closing phenylalanine or tryptophan. The D gene is left open where the match is weak. Clone size appears in some rows only: once, few, many, or a class for an expanded clone.

TRBV9	-	TRBJ2-4	-	TGTGCCAGCAGCCCCCTTGGGGGGAAGCGTTTTGGTGGTAACATTCAGTACTTC	CASSPLGGKRFGGNIQYF
TRBV29-1	TRBD2	TRBJ2-1	-	TGCAGCGTTGAAGCTGGGACTAGCGGCTACAATGAGCAGTTCTTC	CSVEAGTSGYNEQFF
TRBV9	TRBD1	TRBJ2-7	-	TGTGCCAGCAGCGTAGGAGGGACAGGAATATACGAGCAGTACTTC	CASSVGGTGIYEQYF
TRBV11-2	-	TRBJ1-1	once	TGTGCCAGCAGCCTTGCGGACAGGAACACTGAAGCTTTCTTT	CASSLADRNTEAFF
TRBV9	-	TRBJ2-1	-	TGTGCCAGCAGCCCTCTGGTACAGGGAGGTGAGCAGTTCTTC	CASSPLVQGGEQFF
TRBV27	-	TRBJ2-2	-	TGTGCCAGCAGTTTATTTCAGAACACCGGGGAGCTGTTTTTT	CASSLFQNTGELFF
TRBV4-3	-	TRBJ2-2	-	TGCGCCAGCAGCCAAGATGCCCGGGGGAGGCGGGACACCGGGGAGCTGTTTTTT	CASSQDARGRRDTGELFF
TRBV13	-	TRBJ2-3	-	TGTGCCAGCAGCCCCAGGCTCGGACCCGAGGTAGATACGCAGTATTTT	CASSPRLGPEVDTQYF
TRBV30	TRBD2	TRBJ2-1	-	TGTGCCTGCGAGAGCTCTCTAGCGGGAGGGGTCAATGAGCAGTTCTTC	CACESSLAGGVNEQFF
TRBV10-3	-	TRBJ1-1	-	TGTGCCATCAGCCAAAGAAAAGACACTGAAGCTTTCTTT	CAISQRKDTEAFF
TRBV5-4	-	TRBJ1-6	once	TGTGCCAGCAGCTTTAGGGGTGTGGGGAATTCACCCCTCCACTTT	CASSFRGVGNSPLHF
TRBV19	-	TRBJ1-2	-	TGTGCCAGTAGTCAGGGGACGGGGAACTATGGCTACACCTTC	CASSQGTGNYGYTF
TRBV18	-	TRBJ1-1	-	TGTGCCAGCTCACCATTAGGGAACACTGAAGCTTTCTTT	CASSPLGNTEAFF
TRBV5-4	-	TRBJ2-1	-	TGTGCCAGCAGTCGGACCATAAGCTCCTACAATGAGCAGTTCTTC	CASSRTISSYNEQFF
TRBV10-3	TRBD1	TRBJ1-6	-	TGTGCCATCAGCCCGGACAGGGTTGGTTCACCCCTCCACTTT	CAISPDRVGSPLHF
TRBV5-1	TRBD1	TRBJ2-7	-	TGCGCCAGCAGGAGGGACAGTTACGAGCAGTACTTC	CASRRDSYEQYF
TRBV9	-	TRBJ1-1	-	TGTGCCAGCAGCGTATCATGGACAAGGTCTGAAGCTTTCTTT	CASSVSWTRSEAFF
TRBV5-4	-	TRBJ2-6	-	TGTGCCAGCAGCTTGGAAGGGGCTGGGGCCAACGTCCTGACTTTC	CASSLEGAGANVLTF
TRBV5-4	-	TRBJ1-3	-	TGTGCCAGCAGCTCACAGGGAGGGGGAAACACCATATATTTT	CASSSQGGGNTIYF
TRBV28	TRBD2	TRBJ2-5	-	TGTGCCAGCAGTCTCCTAGCGGGGGCGTACCAAGAGACCCAGTACTTC	CASSLLAGAYQETQYF
TRBV7-6	-	TRBJ2-7	-	TGTGCCAGCAGCTTAGCAGACAGGACCTACGAGCAGTACTTC	CASSLADRTYEQYF
TRBV6-5	-	TRBJ1-1	-	TGTGCCAGCAGTCGCCGCCGTCAATCTGAAGCTTTCTTT	CASSRRRQSEAFF
TRBV30	TRBD1	TRBJ2-7	-	TGTGCCTGGAGTCGACAGGGAAAGACCTCCTACGAGCAGTACTTC	CAWSRQGKTSYEQYF
TRBV30	TRBD2	TRBJ2-7	-	TGTGCCTGGGGGGGCCCGGGGGGGGAGCAGTACTTC	CAWGGPGGEQYF
TRBV7-3	-	TRBJ1-1	-	TGTGCCAGCAGCTTATGGGGGCCGAACACTGAAGCTTTCTTT	CASSLWGPNTEAFF
TRBV6-5	-	TRBJ1-1	few	TGTGCCACATATAGGGGGGCTGAAGCTTTCTTT	CATYRGAEAFF
TRBV9	-	TRBJ2-1	-	TGTGCCAGCAGCGCCAACCCTGGGACTCGGGATCGACAGTTCTTC	CASSANPGTRDRQFF
TRBV4-2	TRBD2	TRBJ2-3	once	TGTGCCAGCAGCCAAGATAGGACGGGGGGTATTGGAGATACGCAGTATTTT	CASSQDRTGGIGDTQYF
TRBV11-1	-	TRBJ1-1	few	TGTGCCAGCAGCTTTACAGAGAACACTGAAGCTTTCTTT	CASSFTENTEAFF
TRBV19	-	TRBJ2-4	-	TGTGCCAGTAGTCCGCGAGACAGCAAAGTCAAAAACATTCAGTACTTC	CASSPRDSKVKNIQYF
TRBV19	-	TRBJ2-3	-	TGTGCCAGTAGTGGGGGCCCAGGGGTCACAGATACGCAGTATTTT	CASSGGPGVTDTQYF
TRBV21-1	-	TRBJ2-2	-	TGTGCCAGCAGTAAGGGGGGGACAGGGATTGTCGGGGAGCTGTTTTTT	CASSKGGTGIVGELFF
TRBV28	TRBD1	TRBJ1-5	once	TGTGCCAGCAGTTCTGTCCCGGGACAGGGAACGGGTCTACAATGGCAGCCCCAGCATTTT	CASSSVPGQGTGLQWQPQHF
TRBV5-1	TRBD1	TRBJ2-5	-	TGCGCCAGCAGCACGGGACAGGGGCGGTGGGAGACCCAGTACTTC	CASSTGQGRWETQYF
TRBV30	TRBD1	TRBJ1-5	few	TGTGCCTGGAGTGGGGGGCAGGGGGGACAGCCCCAGCATTTT	CAWSGGQGGQPQHF
TRBV7-6	-	TRBJ1-3	-	TGTGCCAGCAGCTTAGTGGGAGACGGGTACAGGAAGGGAAACACCATATATTTT	CASSLVGDGYRKGNTIYF
TRBV10-3	-	TRBJ2-3	-	TGTGCCATCAGTGAGAGTCTCCGGCCGGGCACAGATACGCAGTATTTT	CAISESLRPGTDTQYF